The present TCR beta chain was sequenced within a study of PD-L1 blockade in urothelial cancer. The wider study: At 3 weeks after treatment start (second dose) and again at 6 weeks, blood was analyzed.

Libraries were prepared by immunoSEQ multiplex PCR; TCRdb keeps only in-frame clonotypes and omits some of them. In the table there are fewer than 65,000 clones, around four fifths of which are singletons. Time point reported: pretreatment peripheral blood. This clone was observed a few times. V was clipped by 6 bases and J by 1 base, with 9 bases between them. CDR1 and CDR2 (germline): MGHDK, SYGVNS. The CDR3 extends over 13 amino acids. The V call is TRBV25-1, the J call TRBJ1-1; a possible D gene is TRBD1 (5 bases). The TCR sequence derives from a man in his sixties or seventies with urothelial cancer. The sequences come from PBMCs, collected around atezolizumab (anti-PD-L1) treatment. CDR3 region: CASRSTGNTEAFF. The CDR3 nucleotides are TGTGCCAGCAGATCTACAGGGAACACTGAAGCTTTCTTT.